This T cell receptor (beta chain) was retrieved from a study of cytomegalovirus exposure and HLA in healthy donors. Study results and limitations: A link between a missense DCLRE1C variant and TCR beta V- and J-gene trimming emerged from a later analysis. TCR beta V segments were, for the most part, productive about 87% or about 30% of the time in an earlier analysis. In a later analysis, donors in an Asian-associated ancestry cluster reportedly had fewer N-insertions in productive TCRs than the cohort mean.

Germline CDR1 reads MGHDK; CDR2 reads SYGVNS. The CDR3 loop spans 16 amino acids. The J segment lost 2 bases and the V segment lost 1 base, leaving 6 bases of the junction unmatched. A remark on this clone: Its antigen is still unknown.

The PCR made use of 60 Vbeta and 13 Jbeta primers. The data were produced by immunoSEQ multiplex PCR, yet TCRdb's version contains in-frame clones alone and is incomplete. The sample contains around 150,000 clones, around three quarters of which appear only once. The sequence was collected from a man younger than 45 in good health and CMV-seropositive. The sequenced sample was PBMCs. The rearrangement uses TRBV25-1 and TRBJ2-7; 9 bases map to TRBD1. In nucleotides, the CDR3 is TGTGCCAGCAGTGAATCCCAGGACAGGGGAGCCTACGAGCAGTACTTC. Translating gives CASSESQDRGAYEQYF.